A selection of T cell receptor beta chains follows, all from one sample in a study of blood T cell repertoires in COVID-19. This table comes from immunoSEQ multiplex PCR, and its TCRdb copy is limited to in-frame clones, with some not included. The table records 150,000 to 180,000 clones, roughly nine tenths of them present only once. The source material was peripheral blood. The receptors stem from a woman between 70 and 85 years old with acute or convalescent COVID-19. Each CDR3 is given with its conserved first and last residue. The order of the fields is D gene, V gene, clone size, J gene, CDR3 DNA, CDR3 protein. A D gene is named only where the DNA matches it firmly. The size entry is marked missing in some rows and otherwise reads once, few, many or a size class.

d_gene: -
v_gene: TRBV10-3
abundance: -
j_gene: TRBJ2-2
CDR3nt: TGTGCCATCAGTGAGTCTACCGGGTTTTACACCGGGGAGCTGTTTTTT
CDR3aa: CAISESTGFYTGELFF

d_gene: -
v_gene: TRBV21-1
abundance: -
j_gene: TRBJ1-3
CDR3nt: TGTGCCAGCAGCAAAGTGGAGACCCAGTACTCTGGAAACACCATATATTTT
CDR3aa: CASSKVETQYSGNTIYF

d_gene: TRBD1
v_gene: TRBV2
abundance: once
j_gene: TRBJ1-6
CDR3nt: TGTGCCAGCGCGACAGGGAGAAATTCACCCCTCCACTTT
CDR3aa: CASATGRNSPLHF

d_gene: TRBD1
v_gene: TRBV4-2
abundance: -
j_gene: TRBJ1-1
CDR3nt: TGTGCCAGCAGCCAAGATCCCCCTACCCGGGACAGGGGGAACACTGAAGCTTTCTTT
CDR3aa: CASSQDPPTRDRGNTEAFF

d_gene: -
v_gene: TRBV4-3
abundance: -
j_gene: TRBJ1-5
CDR3nt: TGCGCCAGCAGCCAAGAAAGAGGTCAGCCCCAGCATTTT
CDR3aa: CASSQERGQPQHF

d_gene: TRBD1
v_gene: TRBV4-3
abundance: -
j_gene: TRBJ2-1
CDR3nt: TGCGCCAGCAGCCAAGAAAGGACAGGTTACAATGAGCAGTTCTTC
CDR3aa: CASSQERTGYNEQFF

d_gene: TRBD1
v_gene: TRBV28
abundance: once
j_gene: TRBJ1-2
CDR3nt: TGTGCCAGCAGTTTAGGGGGACAGAAAAACTATGGCTACACCTTC
CDR3aa: CASSLGGQKNYGYTF

d_gene: -
v_gene: TRBV5-1
abundance: once
j_gene: TRBJ1-3
CDR3nt: TGCGCCAGCAGCTCCCTCTCTGGAAACACCATATATTTT
CDR3aa: CASSSLSGNTIYF

d_gene: -
v_gene: TRBV19
abundance: -
j_gene: TRBJ1-2
CDR3nt: TGTGCCAGTAGTATCGCCCGAACAGTCGCCGGGGTCGGCTACACCTTC
CDR3aa: CASSIARTVAGVGYTF

d_gene: -
v_gene: TRBV7-9
abundance: once
j_gene: TRBJ1-2
CDR3nt: TGTGCCAGCACCCGGGACTTAGGGAATGGCTACACCTTC
CDR3aa: CASTRDLGNGYTF

d_gene: TRBD2
v_gene: TRBV5-6
abundance: once
j_gene: TRBJ2-3
CDR3nt: TGTGCCAGCAGCTGGGGACTAGCGGGGGGCACAGATACGCAGTATTTT
CDR3aa: CASSWGLAGGTDTQYF

d_gene: TRBD2
v_gene: TRBV10-3
abundance: -
j_gene: TRBJ2-1
CDR3nt: TGTGCCATCAGATCTCCCGGGACTAGCGACTACAATGAGCAGTTCTTC
CDR3aa: CAIRSPGTSDYNEQFF

d_gene: -
v_gene: TRBV9
abundance: -
j_gene: TRBJ1-5
CDR3nt: TGTGCCAGCAGCGTCGGGGGTAGCAATCAGCCCCAGCATTTT
CDR3aa: CASSVGGSNQPQHF

d_gene: TRBD1
v_gene: TRBV6-2/TRBV6-3
abundance: -
j_gene: TRBJ1-2
CDR3nt: TGTGCCAGCAGCCGGGACAGGGTTGGAGGCTACACCTTC
CDR3aa: CASSRDRVGGYTF

d_gene: TRBD2
v_gene: TRBV4-3
abundance: -
j_gene: TRBJ2-4
CDR3nt: TGCGCCAGCAGCCAGTCGCTCGGCGGGGGGGCGGCCAAAAACATTCAGTACTTC
CDR3aa: CASSQSLGGGAAKNIQYF

d_gene: -
v_gene: TRBV5-1
abundance: -
j_gene: TRBJ1-5
CDR3nt: TGCGCCAGCAGCTTGGTTGGTCCAGATCAGCCCCAGCATTTT
CDR3aa: CASSLVGPDQPQHF

d_gene: -
v_gene: TRBV6-5
abundance: -
j_gene: TRBJ1-1
CDR3nt: TGTGCCAGCAGTTACCGAAAGAGCACTGAAGCTTTCTTT
CDR3aa: CASSYRKSTEAFF

d_gene: -
v_gene: TRBV7-9
abundance: -
j_gene: TRBJ1-1
CDR3nt: TGTGCCAGCAGCCCAGGGACACTGAACACTGAAGCTTTCTTT
CDR3aa: CASSPGTLNTEAFF

d_gene: TRBD1
v_gene: TRBV2
abundance: -
j_gene: TRBJ1-1
CDR3nt: TGTGCCAGCAGCCCCTTGGCCCTTCGACAGGGTTCTGGCGCTTTCTTT
CDR3aa: CASSPLALRQGSGAFF

d_gene: TRBD2
v_gene: TRBV9
abundance: -
j_gene: TRBJ2-2
CDR3nt: TGTGCCAGCTCCCCGGGACTAGACACCGGGGAGCTGTTTTTT
CDR3aa: CASSPGLDTGELFF

d_gene: TRBD1
v_gene: TRBV6-5
abundance: -
j_gene: TRBJ1-2
CDR3nt: TGTGCCAGCAGCCGGGACAGCTATGGCTACACCTTC
CDR3aa: CASSRDSYGYTF

d_gene: -
v_gene: TRBV27
abundance: -
j_gene: TRBJ1-1
CDR3nt: TGTGCCAGCAGTTGGACAGACATGAACACTGAAGCTTTCTTT
CDR3aa: CASSWTDMNTEAFF

d_gene: -
v_gene: TRBV19
abundance: -
j_gene: TRBJ1-3
CDR3nt: TGTGCCAGTAGTATCTTGCAGGGGTCCTCTCGTGGAAACACCATATATTTT
CDR3aa: CASSILQGSSRGNTIYF

d_gene: TRBD2
v_gene: TRBV7-9
abundance: -
j_gene: TRBJ2-3
CDR3nt: TGTGCCAGCAGCTTGGGACTAGCGGGGGGGGCAGATACGCAGTATTTT
CDR3aa: CASSLGLAGGADTQYF

d_gene: TRBD1
v_gene: TRBV3-1/TRBV3-2
abundance: -
j_gene: TRBJ1-2
CDR3nt: TGTGCCAGCAGCCACACATATAGAGGGGGCGGAAACTATGGCTACACCTTC
CDR3aa: CASSHTYRGGGNYGYTF

d_gene: -
v_gene: TRBV6-2/TRBV6-3
abundance: -
j_gene: TRBJ2-3
CDR3nt: TGTGCCAGCAGTACTGGGACTGCCCCGACCGGCACAGATACGCAGTATTTT
CDR3aa: CASSTGTAPTGTDTQYF

d_gene: -
v_gene: TRBV6-5
abundance: -
j_gene: TRBJ1-2
CDR3nt: TGTGCCAGCAGTTACTCGGGCAGGGTTGGCTACACCTTC
CDR3aa: CASSYSGRVGYTF

d_gene: -
v_gene: TRBV19
abundance: -
j_gene: TRBJ1-5
CDR3nt: TGTGCCAGTAATTCCGGAGCGATACATCAGCCCCAGCATTTT
CDR3aa: CASNSGAIHQPQHF

d_gene: -
v_gene: TRBV4-2
abundance: -
j_gene: TRBJ2-1
CDR3nt: TGTGCCAGCAGCCAAGAATCGGGTTCGACTAGATCCTACAATGAGCAGTTCTTC
CDR3aa: CASSQESGSTRSYNEQFF

d_gene: -
v_gene: TRBV30
abundance: -
j_gene: TRBJ2-2
CDR3nt: TGTGCCTGGAGACAGGCCGGGGAGCTGTTTTTT
CDR3aa: CAWRQAGELFF

d_gene: -
v_gene: TRBV9
abundance: -
j_gene: TRBJ1-2
CDR3nt: TGTGCCAGCAGCTCCAGGCGAGGGTCTGGTGGCTACACCTTC
CDR3aa: CASSSRRGSGGYTF

d_gene: -
v_gene: TRBV5-5
abundance: -
j_gene: TRBJ1-1
CDR3nt: TGTGCCAGCAGCTTGGGGGGCCCTGAAGCTTTCTTT
CDR3aa: CASSLGGPEAFF

d_gene: -
v_gene: TRBV5-4
abundance: few
j_gene: TRBJ2-3
CDR3nt: TGTGCCAGCACTCCTCGGGGGACGCCGGTGGATACGCAGTATTTT
CDR3aa: CASTPRGTPVDTQYF

d_gene: -
v_gene: TRBV3-1/TRBV3-2
abundance: -
j_gene: TRBJ2-3
CDR3nt: TGTGCCAGCAGCCAAGTAACAGATACGCAGTATTTT
CDR3aa: CASSQVTDTQYF

d_gene: TRBD1
v_gene: TRBV7-8
abundance: -
j_gene: TRBJ2-7
CDR3nt: TGTGCCAGCAAGGACAGGGGGAGATTCGAGCAGTACTTC
CDR3aa: CASKDRGRFEQYF

d_gene: -
v_gene: TRBV29-1
abundance: -
j_gene: TRBJ1-2
CDR3nt: TGCAGCGTTGTGTGGAGTTGGTATGGCTACACCTTC
CDR3aa: CSVVWSWYGYTF

d_gene: TRBD1
v_gene: TRBV7-9
abundance: -
j_gene: TRBJ1-6
CDR3nt: TGTGCCAGCAGCGGCCGGGACAGTAGTTCACCCCTCCACTTT
CDR3aa: CASSGRDSSSPLHF

d_gene: TRBD2
v_gene: TRBV25-1
abundance: -
j_gene: TRBJ2-3
CDR3nt: TGTGCCAGCAGTGACCTCCTAGCGGGGGGGCCTTACACAGATACGCAGTATTTT
CDR3aa: CASSDLLAGGPYTDTQYF

d_gene: -
v_gene: TRBV7-9
abundance: once
j_gene: TRBJ1-2
CDR3nt: TGTGCCAGCAGCTTACGGGAAGCCGACTATGGCTACACCTTC
CDR3aa: CASSLREADYGYTF

d_gene: TRBD2
v_gene: TRBV18
abundance: -
j_gene: TRBJ2-7
CDR3nt: TGTGCCAGCTCACCGAGACGGACTAGCGCGGGCCCGGGGGACGAGCAGTACTTC
CDR3aa: CASSPRRTSAGPGDEQYF

d_gene: TRBD1
v_gene: TRBV7-8
abundance: -
j_gene: TRBJ1-1
CDR3nt: TGTGCCAGCAGCGGGCGGGAAACAGGGGCCAACACTGAAGCTTTCTTT
CDR3aa: CASSGRETGANTEAFF

d_gene: TRBD2
v_gene: TRBV7-8
abundance: -
j_gene: TRBJ2-3
CDR3nt: TGTGCCAGCAGCTTAGCTAGCGGGGGCACAGATACGCAGTATTTT
CDR3aa: CASSLASGGTDTQYF

d_gene: TRBD2
v_gene: TRBV3-1/TRBV3-2
abundance: -
j_gene: TRBJ2-3
CDR3nt: TGTGCCAGCAGCCAAGCGGGGGGGCTCACAGATACGCAGTATTTT
CDR3aa: CASSQAGGLTDTQYF

d_gene: -
v_gene: TRBV7-2
abundance: -
j_gene: TRBJ1-6
CDR3nt: TGTGCCAGCAGCACGCCGGGACACCGCTCCTATAATTCACCCCTCCACTTT
CDR3aa: CASSTPGHRSYNSPLHF

d_gene: -
v_gene: TRBV6-5
abundance: few
j_gene: TRBJ2-1
CDR3nt: TGTGCCAGCACTCTAGGGGATCCGTCCTACAATGAGCAGTTCTTC
CDR3aa: CASTLGDPSYNEQFF

d_gene: -
v_gene: TRBV6-5
abundance: -
j_gene: TRBJ2-2
CDR3nt: TGTGCCAGCAAGGGGACCGGGGAGCTGTTTTTT
CDR3aa: CASKGTGELFF

d_gene: -
v_gene: TRBV19
abundance: few
j_gene: TRBJ1-2
CDR3nt: TGTGCCAGTAGTCCCGCGGCGGGAGGCGCAGACGGGTATGGCTACACCTTC
CDR3aa: CASSPAAGGADGYGYTF

d_gene: -
v_gene: TRBV3-1/TRBV3-2
abundance: -
j_gene: TRBJ1-2
CDR3nt: TGTGCCAGCAGCCAAGGAAGCGGTGGCTACACCTTC
CDR3aa: CASSQGSGGYTF

d_gene: TRBD2
v_gene: TRBV4-2
abundance: -
j_gene: TRBJ2-5
CDR3nt: TGTGCCAGCAGCCCAGCGGGGGGGCAAGAGACCCAGTACTTC
CDR3aa: CASSPAGGQETQYF

d_gene: -
v_gene: TRBV7-7
abundance: -
j_gene: TRBJ2-5
CDR3nt: TGTGCTAGCAGCTTTTTTGGGGGGGGCGTGGAGACCCAGTACTTC
CDR3aa: CASSFFGGGVETQYF

d_gene: -
v_gene: TRBV7-2
abundance: -
j_gene: TRBJ2-3
CDR3nt: TGTGCCAGCAGCTTAAGCGGAGCAGATACGCAGTATTTT
CDR3aa: CASSLSGADTQYF

d_gene: -
v_gene: TRBV7-6
abundance: -
j_gene: TRBJ1-4
CDR3nt: TGTGCCAGCAGCTTTGGGACATTTGAAAAACTGTTTTTT
CDR3aa: CASSFGTFEKLFF

d_gene: -
v_gene: TRBV6-4
abundance: -
j_gene: TRBJ1-6
CDR3nt: TGTGCCAGCAGCGGGACAATTGGTTCACCCCTCCACTTT
CDR3aa: CASSGTIGSPLHF

d_gene: TRBD2
v_gene: TRBV3-1/TRBV3-2
abundance: -
j_gene: TRBJ2-5
CDR3nt: TGTGCCAGCAGCCTCAGGAGGGTAGCGGGTTGTGAGACCCAGTACTTC
CDR3aa: CASSLRRVAGCETQYF

d_gene: TRBD1
v_gene: TRBV24-1
abundance: -
j_gene: TRBJ2-3
CDR3nt: TGTGCCACCAGACAGGGGACCACAGATACGCAGTATTTT
CDR3aa: CATRQGTTDTQYF

d_gene: TRBD1
v_gene: TRBV6-6
abundance: -
j_gene: TRBJ1-6
CDR3nt: TGTGCCAGCAGTGACCGGGACAGGGAGAATTCACCCCTCCACTTT
CDR3aa: CASSDRDRENSPLHF

d_gene: -
v_gene: TRBV19
abundance: few
j_gene: TRBJ1-2
CDR3nt: TGTGCCAGTAGTATCCCCAGGTATGGCTACACCTTC
CDR3aa: CASSIPRYGYTF

d_gene: -
v_gene: TRBV15
abundance: -
j_gene: TRBJ1-4
CDR3nt: TGTGCCACCAGCAGAGATCCCCAGAAAAATGAAAAACTGTTTTTT
CDR3aa: CATSRDPQKNEKLFF

d_gene: TRBD2
v_gene: TRBV7-6
abundance: -
j_gene: TRBJ2-1
CDR3nt: TGTGCCAGCAGCTTAGGGACTAGCGGGGTCAATGAGCAGTTCTTC
CDR3aa: CASSLGTSGVNEQFF